The TCR beta chain under discussion was sequenced for a study of T cells in Graves' hyperthyroidism and ophthalmopathy. Whole-study results and caveats: Ophthalmopathy and stable hyperthyroidism were told apart by a 13 V-J model.

Not enrolled were patients with uncontrolled infection, other autoimmune disease, pregnancy or lactation. From less than 13 ml of fresh peripheral blood, PBMCs were isolated. RNA transcripts provided the source from which TCR beta CDR3 regions were amplified. Using the HTBI primer set, a first-round RT-PCR was run on the TCR CDR3. MiXCR, run by TCRdb on the multiplex PCR reads, gives a single entry per CDR3 protein. The sample contains around 570,000 distinct CDR3 sequences, approximately 20% of which appear only once. The V end was cut by 6 bases, the J end by 5 bases, with 11 bases between. The CDR3 has 13 amino acids. Germline V gene data show CDR1 as MNHEY and CDR2 as SVGEGT. Note on this clonotype: The antigen remains undetermined.

The clonotype was recovered from a man aged 40-49 years with Graves' ophthalmopathy. The sequenced material came from blood. The gene calls are TRBV6-2 or TRBV6-3 and TRBJ2-1; maybe TRBD2 (6 bases). CDR3 bases: TGTGCCAGCAGGGCTAGCGCAAACAATGAGCAGTTCTTC. The encoded protein is CASRASANNEQFF.